These 23 T cell receptor beta chains share one sample of origin, sequenced in a study of memory CD4+ T cells and cytomegalovirus serostatus. Repertoires were generated with immunoSEQ multiplex PCR, while TCRdb's copy carries only in-frame clones and drops some. The profile shows 52,000 or so clones, just over 75% of them singletons. The sort gate was single viable CD3+CD4+CD8-CD45RO+ cells for memory CD4+ T cells. Material: memory CD4+ T cells from blood. Source of these receptors: an adult in good health and CMV-seronegative.

The chain has TRBV30 and TRBJ1-1; tentative D call: TRBD1 (6 bases). V gave up 5 bases and J gave up 0 bases, with 16 bases separating them. The CDR3 has 15 residues. Per the germline V gene, CDR1 is GTSNPN and CDR2 is SVGIG (reference sequence). The CDR3, as DNA: TGTGCCTGGGGGACCTCGGGACACATGAACACTGAAGCTTTCTTT. Translated: CAWGTSGHMNTEAFF.

The genes are TRBV27 and TRBJ1-2, with D possibly matching TRBD1 (5 bases). Trimming took off 5 bases at V and 8 bases at J, with 6 bases between the two ends. The CDR3 length is 10 residues. CDR1 is MNHEY, CDR2 SMNVEV, per germline (reference sequence). The CDR3 is CASSEGGYTF. The CDR3 nucleotides are TGTGCCAGCAGTGAGGGGGGCTACACCTTC.

The DNA of the CDR3 is TGTGCCAGCAGACCTAGCGGGGGCACAGATACGCAGTATTTT. Translated: CASRPSGGTDTQYF. This chain joins TRBV6-5 and TRBJ2-3; 9 bases agree with TRBD2. This CDR3 contains 14 residues. CDR1 is MNHEY and CDR2 is SVGAGI in the germline V gene. The ends lost 6 bases at V and 1 base at J; junction bases unmatched: 2.

This clone showed up many times. This chain joins TRBV15 and TRBJ2-4, with D possibly being TRBD2 (5 bases). The germline V gene has CDR1 LNHNV and CDR2 YYDKDF (reference sequence). Trimming took off 6 bases at V and 1 base at J, with 10 bases between the two ends. There are 14 residues in the CDR3. The CDR3 coding sequence is TGTGCCACCAGTACCGGGGAGGCCAAAAACATTCAGTACTTC. This encodes CATSTGEAKNIQYF.

The chain couples TRBV7-2 to TRBJ2-5, with D possibly being TRBD2 (6 bases). Germline V gene data show CDR1 as SGHTA and CDR2 as FQGNSA. The germline V and J ends were trimmed by 10 bases and 5 bases, with 20 bases remaining between them. The CDR3 length is 14 residues. CDR3 sequence reads: CAIEHGSSLETQYF. CDR3 DNA sequence: TGTGCCATAGAACACGGGAGCTCTTTGGAGACCCAGTACTTC.

The genes are TRBV19 and TRBJ1-5, with D possibly being TRBD1 (6 bases). This CDR3 spans 17 amino acids. Per germline, CDR1 LNHDA and CDR2 SQIVND (reference sequence). The V end was cut by 5 bases, the J end by 0 bases, with 17 bases between. The DNA of the CDR3 is TGTGCCAGTAGTCAGAGGGGGGGTTCCTATAGCAATCAGCCCCAGCATTTT. Translating gives CASSQRGGSYSNQPQHF.

The chain employs TRBV7-2 and TRBJ2-2, with TRBD2 matching over 8 bases. V was pared by 5 bases and J by 4 bases, with 3 bases of the junction left unmatched. The germline gives CDR1 SGHTA, CDR2 FQGNSA. This CDR3 spans 14 amino acids. CDR3: CASSPGGTTGELFF. In DNA form, the CDR3 reads TGTGCCAGCAGCCCGGGGGGGACCACCGGGGAGCTGTTTTTT.

A single count supports this clone. The chain is built from TRBV19 and TRBJ2-3; TRBD1 is a possible D gene (7 bases). Trimming cost V 6 bases and J 1 base, with 11 bases left between them. From germline, CDR1 is LNHDA and CDR2 SQIVND (reference sequence). There are 14 residues in the CDR3. CDR3 sequence: CASSPRGGTDTQYF. The CDR3 DNA follows: TGTGCCAGTAGCCCCAGGGGGGGCACAGATACGCAGTATTTT.

This clone appeared a few times. The chain is built from TRBV4-1 and TRBJ1-2; D not certain. CDR1 MGHRA and CDR2 YSYEKL come from the germline V gene. This CDR3 spans 14 amino acids. V was shortened by 6 bases and J by 4 bases, with 15 bases between the two germline ends. The chain's CDR3 is CASRERNSIYGYTF. In DNA form, the CDR3 reads TGCGCCAGCAGGGAAAGGAATTCAATCTATGGCTACACCTTC.

The chain joins TRBV28 to TRBJ2-7; 11 bases agree with TRBD1. The germline gives CDR1 MDHEN, CDR2 SYDVKM. Trimming took 4 bases from V and 7 from J; bases not matched to a gene: 9. The CDR3 extends over 15 amino acids. This CDR3 is CASSSSGTGGYEQYF. In DNA, the CDR3 is TGTGCCAGCAGTTCTAGTGGGACAGGGGGATATGAGCAGTACTTC.

CDR3: CASSQGTSFQETQYF. The DNA for the CDR3 is TGTGCCAGCAGCCAAGGAACCAGCTTTCAAGAGACCCAGTACTTC. This chain uses TRBV14 with TRBJ2-5; D is ambiguous. V gave up 1 base and J gave up 2 bases, with 11 bases separating them. The CDR3 is 15 amino acids. Germline loops: CDR1 SGHDN, CDR2 FVKESK.

The chain recombines TRBV5-1 with TRBJ1-2; D possibly corresponds to TRBD1 (6 bases). This CDR3 region has 12 residues. The V end lost 0 bases, the J end lost 8 bases, and 8 bases lay between the germline ends. Germline CDR1 is SGHRS and CDR2 is YFSETQ. As DNA, the CDR3 is TGCGCCAGCAGCTTGGCAGGGGACGGCTACACCTTC. Its protein product is CASSLAGDGYTF.

The chain joins TRBV7-9 to TRBJ2-3, with 13 nucleotides matching TRBD2. The J segment lost 5 bases and the V segment lost 5 bases, leaving 7 bases of the junction unmatched. The germline CDR1 and CDR2 sequences are SEHNR and FQNEAQ (reference sequence). CDR3 length equals 16 residues. Here the CDR3 DNA reads TGTGCCAGCAGCCCCGGACTAGCGGGGGCTGGAGATACGCAGTATTTT. This encodes CASSPGLAGAGDTQYF.

The V and J genes are TRBV4-3 and TRBJ2-2; maybe TRBD1 (5 bases). CDR1 and CDR2 from the germline V gene are LGHNA and YSLEER. V was pared by 0 bases and J by 5 bases, with 16 bases between. The CDR3 is 17 amino acids. The CDR3 region is CASSQDAFGAKTGELFF. The DNA for the CDR3 is TGCGCCAGCAGCCAAGATGCGTTTGGGGCAAAGACCGGGGAGCTGTTTTTT.

This chain links TRBV11-3 with TRBJ2-2, with unresolved D. CDR1 and CDR2 from the germline V gene are SGHNT and YENEEA. The CDR3 totals 17 residues. V lost 1 base, J lost 5 bases, and 17 bases lay in between. CDR3 sequence (DNA): TGTGCCAGCAGCTTAGGTCTGATCCCGACGGCAACCGGGGAGCTGTTTTTT. Translated, it gives CASSLGLIPTATGELFF.

The rearrangement joins TRBV19 to TRBJ2-5; D is perhaps TRBD2 (5 bases). V was trimmed by 4 bases and J by 2 bases, leaving 14 bases between them. This CDR3 comprises 15 residues. Germline CDR1 LNHDA, CDR2 SQIVND (reference sequence). As DNA, the CDR3 is TGTGCCAGTAGTACCGCGGGCTTCCGACAAGAGACCCAGTACTTC. This translates into CASSTAGFRQETQYF.

V is TRBV7-2 and J is TRBJ1-6, with 9 bases lining up with TRBD1. Germline CDR1 and CDR2: SGHTA and FQGNSA. V trimming: 5 bases; J trimming: 11 bases; junction bases outside the gene matches: 10. CDR3 length equals 15 residues. CDR3 DNA: TGTGCCAGCAGCCCCCGGGACAGGGAAAGTCCACCCCTCCACTTT. It specifies CASSPRDRESPPLHF.

V gene TRBV28 combines with J gene TRBJ2-2, with 7 nucleotides matching TRBD2. Germline assignment: CDR1 MDHEN and CDR2 SYDVKM. CDR3 length equals 14 residues. V dropped 5 bases and J dropped 3; count of bases not matched to a gene: 3. The CDR3 DNA is TGTGCCAGCAGTGGACTAGTCGACACCGGGGAGCTGTTTTTT. Amino acid sequence: CASSGLVDTGELFF.

DNA of the CDR3: TGTGCCAGCAGTATAGGGCCCTATAATTCACCCCTCCACTTT. This translates into CASSIGPYNSPLHF. The chain employs TRBV2 and TRBJ1-6; no clear D. This CDR3 region has 14 residues. CDR1 and CDR2 (germline): SNHLY, FYNNEI. V lost 5 bases and J lost 2, with 7 bases in between.

The rearrangement uses TRBV7-2 and TRBJ2-1; possibly TRBD2 for D (5 bases). With 1 base removed from V and 8 bases from J, the gap between germline ends came to 15 bases. The CDR3 spans 15 residues. The germline V gene has CDR1 SGHTA and CDR2 FQGNSA. DNA of the CDR3: TGTGCCAGCAGCTTAGGGACTGCTGCGTTCTATGAGCAGTTCTTC. This sequence encodes CASSLGTAAFYEQFF.

The chain couples TRBV2 to TRBJ1-2; 7 nucleotides align to TRBD1. The CDR3 is 12 residues long. The germline gives CDR1 SNHLY, CDR2 FYNNEI. J gave up 7 bases and V 7 bases, and 6 bases lay outside the gene matches. CDR3 loop: CASTLQGFGYTF. Written as DNA, the CDR3 is TGTGCCAGCACCTTACAGGGGTTTGGCTACACCTTC.

This chain uses TRBV7-8 with TRBJ2-6; 9 bases align to TRBD1. The germline V gene encodes CDR1 SGHVS and CDR2 FQNEAQ. Germline trimming cut 5 bases from V and 2 bases from J; bases unmatched to any gene: 4. This CDR3 comprises 16 residues. The CDR3: CASSDRQGAGANVLTF. The CDR3 DNA is TGTGCCAGCAGCGACCGACAGGGGGCTGGGGCCAACGTCCTGACTTTC.

This rearrangement joins TRBV28 to TRBJ1-2; maybe TRBD1 (5 bases). Germline CDR1 reads MDHEN; CDR2 reads SYDVKM. This CDR3 has 14 residues. V lost 2 bases and J lost 9, with 16 bases in between. Written as DNA, the CDR3 is TGTGCCAGCAGTTTAGGAAGGGGTATATGGAGCTACACCTTC. This encodes CASSLGRGIWSYTF.